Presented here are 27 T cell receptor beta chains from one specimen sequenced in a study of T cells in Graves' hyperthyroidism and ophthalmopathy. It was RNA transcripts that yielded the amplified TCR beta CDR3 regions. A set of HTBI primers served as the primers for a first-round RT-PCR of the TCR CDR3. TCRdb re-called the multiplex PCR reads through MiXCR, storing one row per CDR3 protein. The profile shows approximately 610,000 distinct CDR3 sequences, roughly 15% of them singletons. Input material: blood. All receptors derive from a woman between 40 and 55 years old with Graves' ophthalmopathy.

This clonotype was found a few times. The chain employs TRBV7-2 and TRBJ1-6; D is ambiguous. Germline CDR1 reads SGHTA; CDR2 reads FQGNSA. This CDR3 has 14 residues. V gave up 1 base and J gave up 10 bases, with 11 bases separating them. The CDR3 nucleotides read TGTGCCAGCAGCTTAGAGGGTCGCGGGTCACCCCTCCACTTT. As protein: CASSLEGRGSPLHF.

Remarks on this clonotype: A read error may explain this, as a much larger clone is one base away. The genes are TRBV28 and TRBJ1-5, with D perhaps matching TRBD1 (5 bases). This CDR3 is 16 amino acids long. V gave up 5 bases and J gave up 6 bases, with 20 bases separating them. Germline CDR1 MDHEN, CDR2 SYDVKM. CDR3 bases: TGTGCCAGCAGTGGGGACTGGACATTACCGGGTCAGCCCCAGCATTTT. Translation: CASSGDWTLPGQPQHF.

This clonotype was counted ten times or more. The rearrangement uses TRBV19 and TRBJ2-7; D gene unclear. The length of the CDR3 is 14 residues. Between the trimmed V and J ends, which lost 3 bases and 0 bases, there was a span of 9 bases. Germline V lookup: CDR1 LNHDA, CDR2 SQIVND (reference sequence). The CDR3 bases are TGTGCCAGTAGTATCCGCGGAAGCTCCTACGAGCAGTACTTC. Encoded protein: CASSIRGSSYEQYF. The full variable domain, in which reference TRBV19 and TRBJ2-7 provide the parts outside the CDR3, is DGGITQSPKYLFRKEGQNVTLSCEQNLNHDAMYWYRQDPGQGLRLIYYSQIVNDFQKGDIAEGYSVSREKKESFPLTVTSAQKNPTAFYLCASSIRGSSYEQYFGPGTRLTVT.

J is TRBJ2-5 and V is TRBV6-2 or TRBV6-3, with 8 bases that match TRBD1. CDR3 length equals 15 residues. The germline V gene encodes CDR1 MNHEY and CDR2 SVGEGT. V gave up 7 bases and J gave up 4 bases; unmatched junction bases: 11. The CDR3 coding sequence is TGTGCCAGCACCCAAGTCCAGGGGGCCGGAGAGACCCAGTACTTC. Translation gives CASTQVQGAGETQYF.

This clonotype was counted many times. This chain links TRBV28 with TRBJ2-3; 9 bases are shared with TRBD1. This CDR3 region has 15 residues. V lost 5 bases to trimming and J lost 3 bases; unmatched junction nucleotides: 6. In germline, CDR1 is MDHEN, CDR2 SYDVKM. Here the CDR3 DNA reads TGTGCCAGCAGTGGGACAGGGTTCGGGACAGATACGCAGTATTTT. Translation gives CASSGTGFGTDTQYF.

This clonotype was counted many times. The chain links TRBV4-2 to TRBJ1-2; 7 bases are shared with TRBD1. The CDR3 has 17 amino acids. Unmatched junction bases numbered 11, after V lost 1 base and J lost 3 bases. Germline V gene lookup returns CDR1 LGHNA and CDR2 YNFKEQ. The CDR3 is CASSQADRREKYYGYTF. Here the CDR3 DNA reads TGTGCCAGCAGCCAAGCGGACAGGCGCGAGAAGTACTATGGCTACACCTTC.

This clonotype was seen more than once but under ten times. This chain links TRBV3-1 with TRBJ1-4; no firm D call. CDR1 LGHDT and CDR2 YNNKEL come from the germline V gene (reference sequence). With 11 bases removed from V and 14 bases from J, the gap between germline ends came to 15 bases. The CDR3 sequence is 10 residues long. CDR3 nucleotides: TGTGCCTCAGGTTGGATAAGGCTGTTTTTT. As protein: CASGWIRLFF.

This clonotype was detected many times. The CDR3 sequence: CASSYSNVRGVYEQYF. Written as DNA, the CDR3 is TGTGCCAGCAGTTACTCGAATGTCAGGGGGGTCTACGAGCAGTACTTC. This chain connects TRBV6-5 to TRBJ2-7; tentative D call: TRBD1 (7 bases). This CDR3 is built from 16 residues. Between the trimmed V and J ends, which lost 0 bases and 3 bases, there was a span of 15 bases. Germline V CDR1 and CDR2: MNHEY, SVGAGI.

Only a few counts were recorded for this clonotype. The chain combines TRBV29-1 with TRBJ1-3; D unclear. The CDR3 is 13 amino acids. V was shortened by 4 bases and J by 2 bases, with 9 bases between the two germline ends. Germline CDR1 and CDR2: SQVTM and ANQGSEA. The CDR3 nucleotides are TGCAGCGTTGTTCCGGGAGCTGGAAACACCATATATTTT. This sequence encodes CSVVPGAGNTIYF.

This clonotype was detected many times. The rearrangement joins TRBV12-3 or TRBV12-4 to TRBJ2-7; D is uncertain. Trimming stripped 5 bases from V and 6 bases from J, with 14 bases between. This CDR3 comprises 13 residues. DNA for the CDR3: TGTGCCAGCAGTCTCCATTTAAGGCCCGAGCAGTACTTC. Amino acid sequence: CASSLHLRPEQYF.

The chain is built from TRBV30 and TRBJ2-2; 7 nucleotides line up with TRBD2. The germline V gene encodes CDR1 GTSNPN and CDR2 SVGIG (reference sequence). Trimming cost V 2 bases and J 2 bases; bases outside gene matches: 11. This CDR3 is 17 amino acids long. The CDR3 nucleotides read TGTGCCTGGAGTTTAGGGGCTCTAGCGGCAAACACCGGGGAGCTGTTTTTT. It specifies CAWSLGALAANTGELFF. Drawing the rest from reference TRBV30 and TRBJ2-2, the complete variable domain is SQTIHQWPATLVQPVGSPLSLECTVEGTSNPNLYWYRQAAGRGLQLLFYSVGIGQISSEVPQNLSASRPQDRQFILSSKKLLLSDSGFYLCAWSLGALAANTGELFFGEGSRLTVL.

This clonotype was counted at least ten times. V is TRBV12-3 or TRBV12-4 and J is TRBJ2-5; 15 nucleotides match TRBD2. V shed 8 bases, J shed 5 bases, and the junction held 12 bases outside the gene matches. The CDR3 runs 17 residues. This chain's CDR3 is CASCLGLAGGLRETQYF. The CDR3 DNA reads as TGTGCCAGCTGCCTGGGACTAGCGGGAGGTCTCCGGGAGACCCAGTACTTC.

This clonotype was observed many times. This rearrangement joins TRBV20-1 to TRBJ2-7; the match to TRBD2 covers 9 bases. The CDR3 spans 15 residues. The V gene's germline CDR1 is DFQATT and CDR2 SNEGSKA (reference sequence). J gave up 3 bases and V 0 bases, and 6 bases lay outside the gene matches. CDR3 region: CSARDLRTSDYEQYF. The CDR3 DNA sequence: TGCAGTGCTAGAGATTTGAGGACTAGCGACTACGAGCAGTACTTC.

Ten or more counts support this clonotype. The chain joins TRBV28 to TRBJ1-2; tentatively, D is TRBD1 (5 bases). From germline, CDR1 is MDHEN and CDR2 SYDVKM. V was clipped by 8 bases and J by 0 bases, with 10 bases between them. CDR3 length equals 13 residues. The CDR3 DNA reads TGTGCCAGCTACGGGGGAGCTAACTATGGCTACACCTTC. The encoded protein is CASYGGANYGYTF.

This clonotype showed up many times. In nucleotides, the CDR3 is TGTGCCAGCGCCCTCTTGGTTGGGCGGGGGACCTACGAGCAGTACTTC. Encoded protein: CASALLVGRGTYEQYF. The chain employs TRBV2 and TRBJ2-7, with 7 bases matching TRBD2. Germline V lookup: CDR1 SNHLY, CDR2 FYNNEI. This CDR3 has 16 amino acids. J was trimmed by 2 bases and V by 8 bases; bases with no gene match: 15.

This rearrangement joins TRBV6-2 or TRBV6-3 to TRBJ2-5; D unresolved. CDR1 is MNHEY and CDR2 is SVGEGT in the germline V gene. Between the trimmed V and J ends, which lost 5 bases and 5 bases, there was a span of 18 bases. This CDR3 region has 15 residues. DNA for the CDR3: TGTGCCAGCAGTACCCCCCAGAGCGAACGGGAGACCCAGTACTTC. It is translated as CASSTPQSERETQYF.

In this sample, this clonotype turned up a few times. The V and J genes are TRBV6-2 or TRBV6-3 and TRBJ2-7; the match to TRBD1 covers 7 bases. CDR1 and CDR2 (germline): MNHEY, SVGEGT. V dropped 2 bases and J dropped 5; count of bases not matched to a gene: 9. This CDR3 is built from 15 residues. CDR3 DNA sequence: TGTGCCAGCAGTTACCAGGACAGGCCAACCAACGAGCAGTACTTC. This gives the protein CASSYQDRPTNEQYF.

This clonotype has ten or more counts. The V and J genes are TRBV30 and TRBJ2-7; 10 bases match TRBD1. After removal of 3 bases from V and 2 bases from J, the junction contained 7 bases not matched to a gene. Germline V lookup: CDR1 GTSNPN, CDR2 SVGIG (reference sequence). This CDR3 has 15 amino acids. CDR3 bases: TGTGCCTGGAGCCCAGGGACAGGGGTCCCCTACGAGCAGTACTTC. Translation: CAWSPGTGVPYEQYF.

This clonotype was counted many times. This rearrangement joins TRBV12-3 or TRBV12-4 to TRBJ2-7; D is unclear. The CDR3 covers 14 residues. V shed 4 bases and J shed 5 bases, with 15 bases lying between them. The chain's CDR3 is CASSSLRFPHEQYF. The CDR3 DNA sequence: TGTGCCAGCAGTTCTCTTCGGTTCCCCCACGAGCAGTACTTC.

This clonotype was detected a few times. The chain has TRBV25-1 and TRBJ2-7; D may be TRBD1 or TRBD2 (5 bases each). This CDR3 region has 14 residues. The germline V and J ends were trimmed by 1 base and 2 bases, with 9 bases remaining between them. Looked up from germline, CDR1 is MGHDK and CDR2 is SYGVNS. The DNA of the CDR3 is TGTGCCAGCAGTGAATCAACGGGACCCTACGAGCAGTACTTC. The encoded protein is CASSESTGPYEQYF.

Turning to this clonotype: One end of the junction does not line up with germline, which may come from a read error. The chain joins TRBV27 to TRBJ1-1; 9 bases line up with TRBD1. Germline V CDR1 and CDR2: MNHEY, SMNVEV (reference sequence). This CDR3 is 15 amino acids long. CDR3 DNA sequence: TGTGCCATCAGTGAGTCCAGGACAGGGGTCACTGAAGCTTTCTTT. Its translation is CAISESRTGVTEAFF.

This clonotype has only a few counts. CDR3 nucleotide sequence: TGTGCCAGCAGCGTAGAAGGGGGCGAAGGCTACGAGCAGTACTTC. Translation gives CASSVEGGEGYEQYF. This chain joins TRBV9 and TRBJ2-7; 7 nucleotides match TRBD1. The junction had 6 bases not matched to a gene; V was cut back by 0 bases and J by 3 bases. Germline CDR1 SGDLS, CDR2 YYNGEE. There are 15 residues in the CDR3.

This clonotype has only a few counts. As DNA, the CDR3 is TGTGCCAGCAGCAGGAGACAGGGGCTCAACGAGCAGTACTTC. Translating it yields CASSRRQGLNEQYF. This chain uses TRBV7-9 with TRBJ2-7; 8 nucleotides match TRBD1. This CDR3 region has 14 residues. Germline V gives CDR1 SEHNR, CDR2 FQNEAQ (reference sequence). J was trimmed by 5 bases and V by 5 bases; bases with no gene match: 8.

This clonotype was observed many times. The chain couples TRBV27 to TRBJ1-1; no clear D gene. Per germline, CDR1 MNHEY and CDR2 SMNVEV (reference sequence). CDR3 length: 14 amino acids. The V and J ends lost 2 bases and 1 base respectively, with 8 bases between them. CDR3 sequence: CASSLPGRNTEAFF. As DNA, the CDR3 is TGTGCCAGCAGTTTACCCGGACGGAACACTGAAGCTTTCTTT.

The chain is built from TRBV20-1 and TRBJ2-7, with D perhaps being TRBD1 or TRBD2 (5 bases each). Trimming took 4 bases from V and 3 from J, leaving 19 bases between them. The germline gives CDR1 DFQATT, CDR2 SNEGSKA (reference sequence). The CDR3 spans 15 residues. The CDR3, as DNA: TGCAGTGCTACCCCAGCTGGGACGGGCTTCTACGAGCAGTACTTC. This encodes CSATPAGTGFYEQYF.

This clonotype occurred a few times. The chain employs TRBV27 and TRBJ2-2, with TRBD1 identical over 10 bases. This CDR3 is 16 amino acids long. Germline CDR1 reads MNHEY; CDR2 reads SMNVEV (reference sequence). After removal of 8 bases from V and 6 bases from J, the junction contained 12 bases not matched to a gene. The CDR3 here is CASGAMTGGKPGELFF. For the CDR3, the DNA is TGTGCCAGCGGAGCAATGACAGGGGGCAAGCCCGGGGAGCTGTTTTTT.

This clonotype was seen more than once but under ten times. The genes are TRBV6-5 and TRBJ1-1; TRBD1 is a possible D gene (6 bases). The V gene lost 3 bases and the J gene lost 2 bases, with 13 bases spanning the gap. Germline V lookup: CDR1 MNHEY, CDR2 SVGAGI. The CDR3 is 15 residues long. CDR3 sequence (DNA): TGTGCCAGCAGTTATTTCACAGGGATAAACACTGAAGCTTTCTTT. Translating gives CASSYFTGINTEAFF.